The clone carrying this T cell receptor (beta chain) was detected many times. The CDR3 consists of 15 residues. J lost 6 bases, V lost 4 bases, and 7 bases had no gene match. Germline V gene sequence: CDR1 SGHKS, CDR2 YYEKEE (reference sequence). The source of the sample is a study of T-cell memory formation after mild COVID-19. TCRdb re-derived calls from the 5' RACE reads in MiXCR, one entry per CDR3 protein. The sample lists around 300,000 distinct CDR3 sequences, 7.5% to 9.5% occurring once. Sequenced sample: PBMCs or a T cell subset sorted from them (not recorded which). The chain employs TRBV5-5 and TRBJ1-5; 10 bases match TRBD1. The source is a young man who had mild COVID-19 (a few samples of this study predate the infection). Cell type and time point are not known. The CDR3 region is CASSQRDRGFQPQHF. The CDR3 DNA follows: TGTGCCAGCAGCCAGAGGGACAGGGGATTTCAGCCCCAGCATTTT. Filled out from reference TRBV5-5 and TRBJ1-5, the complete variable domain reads DAGVTQSPTHLIKTRGQQVTLRCSPISGHKSVSWYQQVLGQGPQFIFQYYEKEERGRGNFPDRFSARQFPNYSSELNVNALLLGDSALYLCASSQRDRGFQPQHFGDGTRLSIL.